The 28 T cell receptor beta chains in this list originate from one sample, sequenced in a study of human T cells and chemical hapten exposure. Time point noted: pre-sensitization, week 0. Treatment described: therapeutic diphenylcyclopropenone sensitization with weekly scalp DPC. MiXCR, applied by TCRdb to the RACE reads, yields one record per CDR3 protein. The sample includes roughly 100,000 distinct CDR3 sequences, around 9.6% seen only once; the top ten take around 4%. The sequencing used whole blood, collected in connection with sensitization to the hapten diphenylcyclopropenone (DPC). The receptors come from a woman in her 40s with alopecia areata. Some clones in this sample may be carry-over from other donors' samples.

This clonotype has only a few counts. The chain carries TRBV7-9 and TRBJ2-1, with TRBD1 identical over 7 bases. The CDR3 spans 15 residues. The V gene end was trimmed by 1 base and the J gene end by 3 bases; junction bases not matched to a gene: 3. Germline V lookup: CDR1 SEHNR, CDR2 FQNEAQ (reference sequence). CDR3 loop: CASSLGAGGYNEQFF. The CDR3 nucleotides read TGTGCCAGCAGCTTAGGGGCAGGGGGCTACAATGAGCAGTTCTTC. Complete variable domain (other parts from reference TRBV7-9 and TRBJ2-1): DTGVSQNPRHKITKRGQNVTFRCDPISEHNRLYWYRQTLGQGPEFLTYFQNEAQLEKSRLLSDRFSAERPKGSFSTLEIQRTEQGDSAMYLCASSLGAGGYNEQFFGPGTRLTVL.

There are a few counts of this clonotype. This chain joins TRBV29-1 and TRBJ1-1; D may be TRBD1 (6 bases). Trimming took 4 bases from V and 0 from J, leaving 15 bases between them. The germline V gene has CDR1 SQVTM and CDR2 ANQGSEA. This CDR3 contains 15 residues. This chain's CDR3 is CSVVRGGGMNTEAFF. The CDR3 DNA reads TGCAGCGTTGTCAGGGGAGGGGGAATGAACACTGAAGCTTTCTTT.

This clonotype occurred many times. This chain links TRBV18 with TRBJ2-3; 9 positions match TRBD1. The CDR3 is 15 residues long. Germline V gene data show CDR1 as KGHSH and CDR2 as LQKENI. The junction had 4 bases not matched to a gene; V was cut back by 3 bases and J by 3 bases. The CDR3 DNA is TGTGCCAGCTCACCCACAGGGGGCAGGACAGATACGCAGTATTTT. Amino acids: CASSPTGGRTDTQYF. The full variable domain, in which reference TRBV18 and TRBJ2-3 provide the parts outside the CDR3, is NAGVMQNPRHLVRRRGQEARLRCSPMKGHSHVYWYRQLPEEGLKFMVYLQKENIIDESGMPKERFSAEFPKEGPSILRIQQVVRGDSAAYFCASSPTGGRTDTQYFGPGTRLTVL.

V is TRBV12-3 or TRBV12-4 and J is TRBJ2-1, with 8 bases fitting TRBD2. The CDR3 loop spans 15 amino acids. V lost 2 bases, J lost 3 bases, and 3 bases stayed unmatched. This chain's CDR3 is CASSLSGGVYNEQFF. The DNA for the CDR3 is TGTGCCAGCAGTTTAAGCGGGGGCGTCTACAATGAGCAGTTCTTC.

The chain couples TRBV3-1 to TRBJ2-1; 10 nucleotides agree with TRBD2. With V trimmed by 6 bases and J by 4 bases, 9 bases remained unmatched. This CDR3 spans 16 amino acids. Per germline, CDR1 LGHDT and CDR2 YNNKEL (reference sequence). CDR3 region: CASRGQRGGRYNEQFF. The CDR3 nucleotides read TGTGCCAGCAGGGGACAGCGGGGGGGCCGTTACAATGAGCAGTTCTTC.

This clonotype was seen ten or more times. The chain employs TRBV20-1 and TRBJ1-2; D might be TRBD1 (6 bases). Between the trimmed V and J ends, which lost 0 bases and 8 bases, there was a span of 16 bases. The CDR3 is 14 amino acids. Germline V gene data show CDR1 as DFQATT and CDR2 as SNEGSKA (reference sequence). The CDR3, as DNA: TGCAGTGCTAGAGATCTAAGGGGGACGGGCGGCTACACCTTC. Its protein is CSARDLRGTGGYTF.

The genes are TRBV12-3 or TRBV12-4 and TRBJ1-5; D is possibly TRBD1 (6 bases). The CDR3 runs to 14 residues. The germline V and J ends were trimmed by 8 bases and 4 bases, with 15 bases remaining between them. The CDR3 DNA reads TGTGCCAGCGTCCAAGGGGGGAGGAATCAGCCCCAGCATTTT. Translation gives CASVQGGRNQPQHF.

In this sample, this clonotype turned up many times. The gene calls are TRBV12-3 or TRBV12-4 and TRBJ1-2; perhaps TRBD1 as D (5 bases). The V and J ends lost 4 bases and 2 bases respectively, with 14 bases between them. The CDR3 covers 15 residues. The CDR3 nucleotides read TGTGCCAGCAGTTCAACCAGGGCTAGGAACTATGGCTACACCTTC. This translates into CASSSTRARNYGYTF.

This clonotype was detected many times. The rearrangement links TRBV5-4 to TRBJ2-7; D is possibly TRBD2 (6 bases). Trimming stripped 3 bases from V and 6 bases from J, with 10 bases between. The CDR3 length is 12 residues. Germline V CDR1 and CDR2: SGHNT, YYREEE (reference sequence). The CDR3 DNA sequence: TGTGCCAGCAGCTGGAGGGGCATCGAGCAGTACTTC. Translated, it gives CASSWRGIEQYF.

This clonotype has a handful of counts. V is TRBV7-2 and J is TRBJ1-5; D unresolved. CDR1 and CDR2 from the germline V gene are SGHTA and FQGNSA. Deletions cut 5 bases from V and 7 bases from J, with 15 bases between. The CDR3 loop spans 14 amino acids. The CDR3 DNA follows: TGTGCCAGCAGCGAGGGTCTTACGGGGCAGCCCCAGCATTTT. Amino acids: CASSEGLTGQPQHF. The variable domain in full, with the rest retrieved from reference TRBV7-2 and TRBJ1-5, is GAGVSQSPSNKVTEKGKDVELRCDPISGHTALYWYRQSLGQGLEFLIYFQGNSAPDKSGLPSDRFSAERTGGSVSTLTIQRTQQEDSAVYLCASSEGLTGQPQHFGDGTRLSIL.

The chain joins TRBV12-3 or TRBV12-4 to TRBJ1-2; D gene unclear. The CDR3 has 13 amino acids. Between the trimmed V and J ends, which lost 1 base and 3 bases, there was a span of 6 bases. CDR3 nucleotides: TGTGCCAGCAGTTTAGATGCAGACTATGGCTACACCTTC. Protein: CASSLDADYGYTF.

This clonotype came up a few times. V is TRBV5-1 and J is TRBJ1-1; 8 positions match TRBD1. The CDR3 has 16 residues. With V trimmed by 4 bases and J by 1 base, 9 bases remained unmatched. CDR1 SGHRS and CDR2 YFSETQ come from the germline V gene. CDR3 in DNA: TGCGCCAGCAGCCCGCTACAGGGGGGCAGGAACACTGAAGCTTTCTTT. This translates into CASSPLQGGRNTEAFF.

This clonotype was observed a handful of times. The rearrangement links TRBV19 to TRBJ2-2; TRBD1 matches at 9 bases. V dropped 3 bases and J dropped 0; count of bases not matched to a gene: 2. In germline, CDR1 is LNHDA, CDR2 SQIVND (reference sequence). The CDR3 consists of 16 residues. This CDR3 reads CASSIRQGANTGELFF. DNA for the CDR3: TGTGCCAGTAGTATCCGACAGGGGGCGAACACCGGGGAGCTGTTTTTT.

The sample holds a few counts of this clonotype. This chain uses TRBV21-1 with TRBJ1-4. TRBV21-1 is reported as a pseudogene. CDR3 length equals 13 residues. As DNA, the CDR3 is TGTGCCAGCAGGGTCGGTGGGAATGAAAAACTGTTTTTT. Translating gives CASRVGGNEKLFF.

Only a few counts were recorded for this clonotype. The CDR3 DNA is TGTGCCAGTCGCCGCGGGGTCCAAGAGACCCAGTACTTC. Protein sequence: CASRRGVQETQYF. This chain uses TRBV28 with TRBJ2-5, with D possibly matching TRBD2 (6 bases). V was clipped by 9 bases and J by 1 base, with 12 bases between them. CDR3 length: 13 amino acids. In germline, CDR1 is MDHEN, CDR2 SYDVKM.

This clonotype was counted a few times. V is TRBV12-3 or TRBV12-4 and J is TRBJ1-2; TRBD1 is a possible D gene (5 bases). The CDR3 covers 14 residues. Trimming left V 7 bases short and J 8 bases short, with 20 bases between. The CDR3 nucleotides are TGTGCCAGCAATGCCGACGGAACCGGGGGAGGCTACACCTTC. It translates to CASNADGTGGGYTF.

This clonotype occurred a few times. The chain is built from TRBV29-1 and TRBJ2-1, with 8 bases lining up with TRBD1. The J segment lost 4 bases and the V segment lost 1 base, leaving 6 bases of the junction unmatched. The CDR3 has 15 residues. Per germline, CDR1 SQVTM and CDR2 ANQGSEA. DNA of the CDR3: TGCAGCGTTGAAGCTTTGACAGGGGTATACAATGAGCAGTTCTTC. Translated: CSVEALTGVYNEQFF.

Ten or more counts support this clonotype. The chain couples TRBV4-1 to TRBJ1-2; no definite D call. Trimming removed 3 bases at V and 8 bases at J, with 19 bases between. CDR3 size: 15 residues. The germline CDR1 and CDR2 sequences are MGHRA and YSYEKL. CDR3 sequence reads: CASSQSSRGRMGYTF. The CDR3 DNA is TGCGCCAGCAGCCAGAGCTCCAGAGGTCGTATGGGCTACACCTTC.

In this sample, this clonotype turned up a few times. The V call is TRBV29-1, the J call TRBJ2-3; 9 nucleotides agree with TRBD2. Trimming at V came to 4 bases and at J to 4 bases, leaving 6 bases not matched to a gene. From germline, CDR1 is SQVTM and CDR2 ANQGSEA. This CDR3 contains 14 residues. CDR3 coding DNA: TGCAGCGTTGGTAGCGGGGGTTTCCCAGATACGCAGTATTTT. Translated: CSVGSGGFPDTQYF.

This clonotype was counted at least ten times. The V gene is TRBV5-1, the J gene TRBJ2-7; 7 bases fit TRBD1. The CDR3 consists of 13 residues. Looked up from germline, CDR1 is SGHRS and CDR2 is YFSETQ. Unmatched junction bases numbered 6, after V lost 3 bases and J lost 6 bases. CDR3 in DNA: TGCGCCAGCAGCTCAACAGGGGTCGGCGAGCAGTACTTC. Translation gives CASSSTGVGEQYF.

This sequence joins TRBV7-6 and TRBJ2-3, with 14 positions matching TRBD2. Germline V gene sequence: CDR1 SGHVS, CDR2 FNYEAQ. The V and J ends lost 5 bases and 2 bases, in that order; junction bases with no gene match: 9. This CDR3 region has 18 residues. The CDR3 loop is CASSPGLAGAYYTDTQYF. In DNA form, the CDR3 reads TGTGCCAGCAGCCCGGGACTAGCGGGGGCCTACTACACAGATACGCAGTATTTT.

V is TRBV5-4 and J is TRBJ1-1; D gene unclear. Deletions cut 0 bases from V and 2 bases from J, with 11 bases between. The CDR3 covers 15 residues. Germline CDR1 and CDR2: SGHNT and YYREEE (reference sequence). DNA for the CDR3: TGTGCCAGCAGCTTGGGGTTGACGGGAAACACTGAAGCTTTCTTT. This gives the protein CASSLGLTGNTEAFF.

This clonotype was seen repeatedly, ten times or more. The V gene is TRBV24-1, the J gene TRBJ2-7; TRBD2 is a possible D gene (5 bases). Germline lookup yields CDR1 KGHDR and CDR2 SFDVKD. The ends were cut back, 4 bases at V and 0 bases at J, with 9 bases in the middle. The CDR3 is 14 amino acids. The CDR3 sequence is CATSESGNSYEQYF. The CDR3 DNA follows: TGTGCCACCAGTGAGTCCGGGAACTCCTACGAGCAGTACTTC.

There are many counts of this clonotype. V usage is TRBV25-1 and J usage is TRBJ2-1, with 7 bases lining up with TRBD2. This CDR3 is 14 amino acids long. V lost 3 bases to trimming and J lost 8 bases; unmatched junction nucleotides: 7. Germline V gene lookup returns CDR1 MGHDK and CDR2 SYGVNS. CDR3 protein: CASSESGALYEQFF. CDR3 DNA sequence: TGTGCCAGCAGTGAGAGCGGGGCTTTATATGAGCAGTTCTTC.

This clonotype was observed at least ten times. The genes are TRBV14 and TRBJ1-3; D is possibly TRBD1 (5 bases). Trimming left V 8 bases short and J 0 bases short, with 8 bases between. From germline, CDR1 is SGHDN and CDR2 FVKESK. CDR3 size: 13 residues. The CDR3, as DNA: TGTGCCAGCTCACAGGTCTCTGGAAACACCATATATTTT. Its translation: CASSQVSGNTIYF.

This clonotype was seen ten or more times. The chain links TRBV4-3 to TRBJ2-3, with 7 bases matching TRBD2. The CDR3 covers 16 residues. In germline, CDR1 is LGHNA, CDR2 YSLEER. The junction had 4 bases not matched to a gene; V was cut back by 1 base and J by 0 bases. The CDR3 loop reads CASSQGIAGSTDTQYF. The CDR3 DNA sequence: TGCGCCAGCAGCCAAGGCATAGCGGGTAGCACAGATACGCAGTATTTT.

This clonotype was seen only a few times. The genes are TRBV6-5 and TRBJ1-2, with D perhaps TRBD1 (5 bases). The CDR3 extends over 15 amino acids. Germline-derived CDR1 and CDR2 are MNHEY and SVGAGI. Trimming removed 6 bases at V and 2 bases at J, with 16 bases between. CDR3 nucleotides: TGTGCCAGCAGGTTGCAGGGTAGTTTGAACTATGGCTACACCTTC. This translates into CASRLQGSLNYGYTF.

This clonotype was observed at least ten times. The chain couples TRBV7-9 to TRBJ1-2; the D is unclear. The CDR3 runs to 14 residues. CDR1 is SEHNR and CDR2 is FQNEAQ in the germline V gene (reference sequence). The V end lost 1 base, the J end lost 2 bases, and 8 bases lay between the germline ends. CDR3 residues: CASSLGLPNYGYTF. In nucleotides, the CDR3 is TGTGCCAGCAGCTTAGGGCTCCCAAACTATGGCTACACCTTC.